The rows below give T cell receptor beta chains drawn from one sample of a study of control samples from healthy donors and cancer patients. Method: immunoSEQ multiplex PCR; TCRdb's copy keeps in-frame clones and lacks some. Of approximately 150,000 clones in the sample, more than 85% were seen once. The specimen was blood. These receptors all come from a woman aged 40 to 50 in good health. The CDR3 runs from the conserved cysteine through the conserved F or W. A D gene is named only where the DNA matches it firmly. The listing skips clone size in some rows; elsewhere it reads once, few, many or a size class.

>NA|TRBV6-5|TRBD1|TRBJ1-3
TGTGCCAGCAGCAATAATGGACAGGGGGGAAACACCATATATTTT
CASSNNGQGGNTIYF
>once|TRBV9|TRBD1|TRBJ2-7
TGTGCCAGCAGCCGGACAGGGGGGGACGAGCAGTACTTC
CASSRTGGDEQYF
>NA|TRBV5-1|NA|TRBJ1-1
TGCGCCAGCAGTCAACAGGAAAACACTGAAGCTTTCTTT
CASSQQENTEAFF
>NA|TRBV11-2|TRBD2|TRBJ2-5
TGTGCCAGCAGCTTCTACGGACTAGAGGAGACCCAGTACTTC
CASSFYGLEETQYF
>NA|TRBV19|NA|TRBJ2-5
TGTGCCAGTAGTATAGGAGGCCCCGCGGGCCAAGAGACCCAGTACTTC
CASSIGGPAGQETQYF
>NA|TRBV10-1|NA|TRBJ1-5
TGCGCCAGCAGTGACACGATCGGACAGCCCCAGCATTTT
CASSDTIGQPQHF
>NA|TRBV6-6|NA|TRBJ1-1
TGTGCCAGCATTGGTGCCGGTCTTTACACTGAAGCTTTCTTT
CASIGAGLYTEAFF
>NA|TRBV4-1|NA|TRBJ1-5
TGCGCCAGCAGCCTTAATGGACGGGTAGATCAGCCCCAGCATTTT
CASSLNGRVDQPQHF
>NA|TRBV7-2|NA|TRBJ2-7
TGTGCCAGCAGCCCTAAGTTGAGGGAGCAGTACTTC
CASSPKLREQYF
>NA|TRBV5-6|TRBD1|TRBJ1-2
TGTGCCAGCAGCTTGTCTCCCCAGGGGGCTAACTATGGCTACACCTTC
CASSLSPQGANYGYTF
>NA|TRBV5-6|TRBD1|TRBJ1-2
TGTGCCAGCACCGCCGGGACAGGGGGCGCAAAGTTCTATGGCTACACCTTC
CASTAGTGGAKFYGYTF
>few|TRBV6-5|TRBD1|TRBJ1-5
TGTGCCAGCAGTTACGGGACAGGCGATAGCAATCAGCCCCAGCATTTT
CASSYGTGDSNQPQHF
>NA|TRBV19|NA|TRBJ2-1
TGTGCCAGTAGTGGTGACAGTTGGGGGTATAACAATGAGCAGTTCTTC
CASSGDSWGYNNEQFF
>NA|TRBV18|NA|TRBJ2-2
TGTGCCAGCTTCCGGGTCCCCGCCAACCTTTACACCGGGGAGCTGTTTTTT
CASFRVPANLYTGELFF
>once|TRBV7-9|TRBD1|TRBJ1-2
TGTGCCAGCAGCTCCCTGACAGGGGTGAACTATGGCTACACCTTC
CASSSLTGVNYGYTF